This is a list of T cell receptor beta chains from one sample in a study of lymphopenia after photon versus proton radiotherapy. Clones were read by immunoSEQ multiplex PCR, and TCRdb kept only the in-frame ones, dropping some. The table has fewer than 30,000 clones, 80% to 90% seen once. The sample in question was peripheral blood, obtained from a patient treated with photon-based radiotherapy. Every receptor here comes from a man aged 45 to 65 with gastric cancer. The conserved cysteine and the conserved F or W are not part of the CDR3 here. The order of the fields is J gene, V gene, D gene, CDR3 protein. A D gene is named only where the DNA matches it firmly.

TRBJ2-3 | TRBV27 | . | ASSPRGGRTDTQY
TRBJ1-6 | TRBV5-4 | . | ASSQDSGSPLH
TRBJ1-1 | TRBV6-4 | . | ASSDDRDTEAF
TRBJ1-4 | TRBV27 | TRBD1 | ASSLFAGTELF
TRBJ2-7 | TRBV18 | TRBD1 | ASSPGQGRYEQY
TRBJ2-3 | TRBV19 | . | ASSIWGQDTQY
TRBJ1-4 | TRBV6-1 | . | ASSELWGSNEKLF
TRBJ2-2 | TRBV5-8 | . | ASSLGQHNTGELF
TRBJ1-4 | TRBV19 | . | ASNIATNEKLF
TRBJ1-2 | TRBV18 | . | ASSPPDSYGYT
TRBJ2-5 | TRBV9 | . | ASSSQETQY
TRBJ1-6 | TRBV5-1 | TRBD1 | ASSGAGTDSSPLH
TRBJ1-1 | TRBV19 | . | ASSIRGGQAF
TRBJ2-3 | TRBV10-3 | TRBD2 | ASRPQRGADTQY
TRBJ2-2 | TRBV10-3 | . | AISDGVGATGELF